The 30 T cell receptor beta chains reported below all come from one sample, sequenced in a study of early T cells in non-severe SARS-CoV-2 infection. TCRdb re-called the 5' RACE reads with MiXCR, one entry per CDR3 protein. The repertoire holds roughly 83,000 distinct CDR3 sequences, with about 10% as singletons. Sequencing used whole blood, obtained at baseline. Source of these receptors: an adult who was a healthcare worker with PCR-confirmed SARS-CoV-2 infection or an uninfected control (not recorded which).

This clonotype showed up just a few times. The chain uses TRBV3-1 and TRBJ1-3; D might be TRBD1 (5 bases). V was shortened by 2 bases and J by 0 bases, with 14 bases between the two germline ends. Germline V gene data show CDR1 as LGHDT and CDR2 as YNNKEL (reference sequence). This CDR3 contains 17 residues. CDR3 DNA: TGTGCCAGCAGCCAACGACAGACGGCTCGCTCTGGAAACACCATATATTTT. Protein sequence: CASSQRQTARSGNTIYF.

This clonotype was picked up a small number of times. The V and J genes are TRBV27 and TRBJ2-4; no clear D. The CDR3 runs 15 residues. CDR1 is MNHEY, CDR2 SMNVEV, per germline (reference sequence). Trimming pared 6 bases from V and 7 bases from J, leaving 19 bases between. CDR3 nucleotide sequence: TGTGCCAGCAGGGGGTCGGCAGGACCCCGTAACATTCAGTACTTC. It codes for CASRGSAGPRNIQYF.

This clonotype was recorded many times. The chain combines TRBV5-6 with TRBJ2-1; TRBD1 or TRBD2 may be the D gene (5 bases each). V was clipped by 0 bases and J by 2 bases, with 6 bases between them. The germline V gene has CDR1 SGHDT and CDR2 YYEEEE. This CDR3 region has 14 residues. The CDR3 region has the DNA TGTGCCAGCAGCTTGGTGGGACCCTACAATGAGCAGTTCTTC. It yields the protein CASSLVGPYNEQFF.

At least ten counts were recorded for this clonotype. This sequence joins TRBV3-1 and TRBJ2-7; D not certain. Germline V gene lookup returns CDR1 LGHDT and CDR2 YNNKEL (reference sequence). This CDR3 has 14 residues. V lost 4 bases to trimming and J lost 3 bases, with 13 bases between them. The CDR3 region has the DNA TGTGCCAGCAGCCTTGCGGTGTTGGGCTACGAGCAGTACTTC. This codes for CASSLAVLGYEQYF.

The chain links TRBV12-3 or TRBV12-4 to TRBJ2-7; D remains unclear. Trimming shortened V by 0 bases and J by 3 bases, and 9 bases separated the two germline ends. The CDR3 is 14 amino acids. DNA for the CDR3: TGTGCCAGCAGTTTAGCGAGGCGAGACTACGAGCAGTACTTC. It is translated as CASSLARRDYEQYF.

This clonotype was found many times. This chain joins TRBV5-4 and TRBJ1-2, with D maybe TRBD1 (5 bases). Germline CDR1 SGHNT, CDR2 YYREEE (reference sequence). This CDR3 contains 16 residues. Trimming removed 2 bases at V and 0 bases at J, with 14 bases between. The CDR3: CASSFGAGGANYGYTF. The CDR3 region has the DNA TGTGCCAGCAGCTTTGGAGCGGGGGGGGCTAACTATGGCTACACCTTC.

The V call is TRBV7-9, the J call TRBJ1-6, with a possible D match to TRBD1 (5 bases). The V and J ends lost 4 bases and 10 bases respectively, with 11 bases between them. The CDR3 runs to 13 residues. From germline, CDR1 is SEHNR and CDR2 FQNEAQ (reference sequence). CDR3 in amino acids: CASSSIGASPLHF. The CDR3 coding sequence is TGTGCCAGCAGCTCCATCGGGGCATCACCCCTCCACTTT.

The gene calls are TRBV12-3 or TRBV12-4 and TRBJ1-3, with 7 positions matching TRBD1. This CDR3 contains 16 residues. With 6 bases clipped from V and 3 bases from J, the junction kept 11 bases outside the gene matches. CDR3: CASSLRQGTYGNTIYF. The CDR3 DNA is TGTGCCAGCAGCCTACGACAGGGAACGTATGGAAACACCATATATTTT.

This clonotype was seen many times. The chain recombines TRBV7-9 with TRBJ2-5; D not certain. The germline CDR1 and CDR2 sequences are SEHNR and FQNEAQ (reference sequence). The V gene lost 3 bases and the J gene lost 5 bases, with 7 bases spanning the gap. There are 12 residues in the CDR3. The CDR3 nucleotides are TGTGCCAGCAGCTTGGAGTTTGAGACCCAGTACTTC. It encodes CASSLEFETQYF.

The table lists this clonotype with many counts. The chain uses TRBV20-1 and TRBJ1-6; tentatively, D is TRBD1 (5 bases). Looked up from germline, CDR1 is DFQATT and CDR2 is SNEGSKA (reference sequence). The V and J ends lost 2 bases and 7 bases respectively, with 9 bases between them. The CDR3 runs 13 residues. The CDR3 loop reads CSARLGGNSPLHF. CDR3 nucleotides: TGCAGTGCTAGATTGGGGGGGAATTCACCCCTCCACTTT.

This clonotype has ten or more counts. The chain has TRBV19 and TRBJ1-5; weak D call: TRBD1 (5 bases). The CDR3 is 16 residues long. The V end lost 5 bases, the J end lost 0 bases, and 14 bases lay between the germline ends. The germline gives CDR1 LNHDA, CDR2 SQIVND (reference sequence). CDR3 nucleotide sequence: TGTGCCAGTAGTCCAATGGGGGGTTATAGCAATCAGCCCCAGCATTTT. This codes for CASSPMGGYSNQPQHF.

This clonotype showed up many times. The V gene is TRBV4-1, the J gene TRBJ2-7; 11 bases match TRBD2. CDR1 is MGHRA and CDR2 is YSYEKL in the germline V gene. The V segment lost 0 bases and the J segment 4 bases; nucleotides outside the gene matches: 5. The CDR3 has 16 amino acids. CDR3 sequence: CASSQERLAGSYEQYF. CDR3 coding DNA: TGCGCCAGCAGCCAAGAAAGACTAGCGGGGTCTTACGAGCAGTACTTC.

This clonotype was observed a handful of times. The gene calls are TRBV12-3 or TRBV12-4 and TRBJ2-2, with D unclear. This CDR3 is 16 amino acids long. V was pared by 2 bases and J by 5 bases, with 15 bases between. CDR3 sequence reads: CASSLMAAVETGELFF. The CDR3 DNA follows: TGTGCCAGCAGTTTAATGGCAGCCGTTGAAACCGGGGAGCTGTTTTTT.

This clonotype was recorded many times. The chain uses TRBV30 and TRBJ2-3, with TRBD1 as a possible D gene (7 bases). V dropped 5 bases and J dropped 0 bases, with 12 bases sitting between them. This CDR3 comprises 14 residues. CDR1 GTSNPN and CDR2 SVGIG come from the germline V gene (reference sequence). The CDR3 DNA follows: TGTGCCTGGCGCAGGGGGGCTAGCACAGATACGCAGTATTTT. It translates to CAWRRGASTDTQYF.

This clonotype was counted ten times or more. V usage is TRBV5-4 and J usage is TRBJ2-7; TRBD2 aligns across 7 bases. V lost 0 bases to trimming and J lost 6 bases; unmatched junction nucleotides: 3. This CDR3 has 13 residues. Germline V CDR1 and CDR2: SGHNT, YYREEE (reference sequence). The CDR3 DNA follows: TGTGCCAGCAGCTTGGGGCGGGAGACCGAGCAGTACTTC. Translating it yields CASSLGRETEQYF.

The chain uses TRBV11-2 and TRBJ2-5; the D gene is possibly TRBD1 (6 bases). The germline CDR1 and CDR2 sequences are SGHAT and FQNNGV. Trimming shortened V by 5 bases and J by 2 bases, and 12 bases separated the two germline ends. This CDR3 has 14 amino acids. The CDR3 region has the DNA TGTGCCAGCAGCCCCGGACAGCAACAAGAGACCCAGTACTTC. It yields the protein CASSPGQQQETQYF.

In its sample, this clonotype was seen many times. The chain is built from TRBV28 and TRBJ1-1; D remains unclear. V was pared by 1 base and J by 5 bases, with 5 bases between. Germline V CDR1 and CDR2: MDHEN, SYDVKM. This CDR3 has 12 amino acids. CDR3 bases: TGTGCCAGCAGTTTATTAGGGACTGAAGCTTTCTTT. Amino acids: CASSLLGTEAFF.

The rearrangement uses TRBV24-1 and TRBJ2-3, with 8 nucleotides matching TRBD1. The J segment lost 4 bases and the V segment lost 3 bases, leaving 8 bases of the junction unmatched. Germline-derived CDR1 and CDR2 are KGHDR and SFDVKD. This CDR3 region has 16 residues. CDR3 in DNA: TGTGCCACCAGTGATGCCCAGGGGGCGAGCGCAGATACGCAGTATTTT. Translated: CATSDAQGASADTQYF.

Only a few counts were recorded for this clonotype. The chain recombines TRBV27 with TRBJ1-1; D perhaps matches TRBD1 (5 bases). V was cut by 3 bases and J by 5 bases, with 13 bases left in between. Germline assignment: CDR1 MNHEY and CDR2 SMNVEV (reference sequence). The CDR3 runs to 14 residues. Here the CDR3 DNA reads TGTGCCAGCAGTTTTTGGGGCGGGGGGACTGAAGCTTTCTTT. Protein sequence: CASSFWGGGTEAFF.

This clonotype came up a few times. This sequence joins TRBV14 and TRBJ2-1; D is perhaps TRBD1 (6 bases). V was shortened by 4 bases and J by 8 bases, with 18 bases between the two germline ends. CDR1 is SGHDN, CDR2 FVKESK, per germline. This CDR3 is 15 amino acids long. The CDR3 here is CASSPLRHSGDEQFF. In DNA form, the CDR3 reads TGTGCCAGCAGCCCTCTCAGACATTCAGGGGATGAGCAGTTCTTC.

The chain has TRBV12-3 or TRBV12-4 and TRBJ2-2, with unresolved D. The V end lost 6 bases, the J end lost 6 bases, and 17 bases lay between the germline ends. The CDR3 extends over 15 amino acids. The CDR3 DNA sequence: TGTGCCAGCAGGGCTACCTCGGTTGGGGCCGGGGAGCTGTTTTTT. Its protein is CASRATSVGAGELFF.

This clonotype was counted at least ten times. The CDR3 region has the DNA TGCAGTGCTAGTAGGGACAACACTGAAGCTTTCTTT. Encoded protein: CSASRDNTEAFF. The chain links TRBV20-1 to TRBJ1-1; maybe TRBD1 (5 bases). Looked up from germline, CDR1 is DFQATT and CDR2 is SNEGSKA (reference sequence). V gave up 3 bases and J gave up 2 bases, with 7 bases separating them. This CDR3 is built from 12 residues.

This sequence joins TRBV12-3 or TRBV12-4 and TRBJ2-7; the match to TRBD2 covers 8 bases. The CDR3 is 15 amino acids. V lost 4 bases, J lost 0 bases, and 5 bases stayed unmatched. CDR3 protein: CASSYGGRPSYEQYF. In DNA form, the CDR3 reads TGTGCCAGCAGTTACGGCGGGAGGCCCTCCTACGAGCAGTACTTC.

The chain joins TRBV7-2 to TRBJ1-1, with D tentatively TRBD1 (5 bases). V was pared by 1 base and J by 8 bases, with 11 bases between. The germline V gene has CDR1 SGHTA and CDR2 FQGNSA. This CDR3 has 13 amino acids. The CDR3 sequence: CASSLVAGMEAFF. The CDR3 DNA sequence: TGTGCCAGCAGCTTAGTCGCAGGGATGGAAGCTTTCTTT.

V is TRBV18 and J is TRBJ2-7; TRBD1 matches 7 bases. V shed 3 bases and J 2 bases; nucleotides not matched to a gene: 4. The CDR3 sequence is 14 residues long. The germline V gene has CDR1 KGHSH and CDR2 LQKENI. The CDR3 nucleotides are TGTGCCAGCTCACCGGACAGGAACCCCTACGAGCAGTACTTC. Its protein product is CASSPDRNPYEQYF.

In this sample, this clonotype turned up many times. The chain links TRBV3-1 to TRBJ2-7; TRBD2 might be the D (5 bases). This CDR3 is 15 amino acids long. Trimming stripped 4 bases from V and 2 bases from J, with 15 bases between. The germline V gene has CDR1 LGHDT and CDR2 YNNKEL (reference sequence). DNA of the CDR3: TGTGCCAGCAGCCCCGCGGGCGGGCAAGCCTACGAGCAGTACTTC. Translated, it gives CASSPAGGQAYEQYF.

V is TRBV6-6 and J is TRBJ2-3, with 12 bases lining up with TRBD2. The CDR3 has 18 residues. The germline V gene encodes CDR1 MNHNY and CDR2 SVGAGI (reference sequence). Germline trimming cut 2 bases from V and 3 bases from J; bases unmatched to any gene: 9. CDR3 protein: CASSYPRLAGVGTDTQYF. In DNA form, the CDR3 reads TGTGCCAGCAGTTACCCTCGACTAGCGGGAGTGGGAACAGATACGCAGTATTTT.

Concerning this clonotype: One end of the junction fails to match germline, which may point to a read error. The rearrangement uses TRBV7-3 and TRBJ2-6, with 7 bases matching TRBD1. Germline CDR1 reads SGHTA; CDR2 reads FQGTGA. The CDR3 is made up of 18 amino acids. The CDR3: CASSPGAGGVSGAYVLTF. In nucleotides, the CDR3 is TGTGCCAGCAGCCCCGGGGCAGGGGGTGTTTCTGGGGCCTACGTCCTGACTTTC.

This clonotype has more than one count but fewer than ten. This rearrangement joins TRBV7-2 to TRBJ1-3; D ambiguous. The V and J ends lost 3 bases and 7 bases respectively, with 10 bases between them. Germline-derived CDR1 and CDR2 are SGHTA and FQGNSA. The CDR3 contains 13 residues. Written as DNA, the CDR3 is TGTGCCAGCAGCTTCGCGGGGAGTAACACCATATATTTT. Its protein is CASSFAGSNTIYF. Variable domain in full (rest from reference TRBV7-2 and TRBJ1-3): GAGVSQSPSNKVTEKGKDVELRCDPISGHTALYWYRQSLGQGLEFLIYFQGNSAPDKSGLPSDRFSAERTGGSVSTLTIQRTQQEDSAVYLCASSFAGSNTIYFGEGSWLTVV.

The genes are TRBV11-3 and TRBJ2-1; 10 bases fit TRBD2. Germline V gene data show CDR1 as SGHNT and CDR2 as YENEEA. Trimming removed 2 bases from V and 7 bases from J; junction bases left unmatched: 5. The CDR3 is 15 residues long. CDR3 DNA sequence: TGTGCCAGCAGCTTATATCCTAGCGGGGGTAATGAGCAGTTCTTC. Translation gives CASSLYPSGGNEQFF.